These 14 T cell receptor beta chains were sequenced from one sample in a study of OX40 agonist ivuxolimab in advanced cancers. Some clones are missing from TCRdb's copy, which holds only in-frame ones; the method was immunoSEQ multiplex PCR. The repertoire includes over 15,000 clones, 83% of them detected once, and 13% sits in the top ten. The sample in question was CD4+ or CD8+ T cells sorted from blood, obtained in a trial of the OX40 agonist ivuxolimab. These receptors were obtained from an adult with an advanced solid tumor such as melanoma, head and neck, liver or kidney cancer.

The rearrangement uses TRBV9 and TRBJ2-3, with 12 bases matching TRBD2. The CDR3 runs 18 residues. CDR1 is SGDLS and CDR2 is YYNGEE in the germline V gene. V lost 3 bases to trimming and J lost 1 base; unmatched junction nucleotides: 9. The CDR3: CASSAGTSGLTRTDTQYF. As DNA, the CDR3 is TGTGCCAGCAGCGCCGGGACTAGCGGGCTAACCCGCACAGATACGCAGTATTTT.

DNA of the CDR3: TGTGCCAGCAGTGAAGAGGGACATATGCTAAACTATGGCTACACCTTC. This encodes CASSEEGHMLNYGYTF. The V gene is TRBV6-1, the J gene TRBJ1-2; D is perhaps TRBD1 (6 bases). V lost 1 base, J lost 2 bases, and 14 bases lay in between. In germline, CDR1 is MNHNS, CDR2 SASEGT. The CDR3 spans 16 residues.

This chain joins TRBV11-2 and TRBJ1-2, with 11 bases lining up with TRBD1. The trim removed 4 bases at V and 5 bases at J, leaving 6 bases unmatched. Germline lookup yields CDR1 SGHAT and CDR2 FQNNGV. This CDR3 is 15 amino acids long. CDR3 in DNA: TGTGCCAGCAGCTGGTCCGGGACAGGGGGATATGGCTACACCTTC. This sequence encodes CASSWSGTGGYGYTF.

J is TRBJ2-2 and V is TRBV27; 8 nucleotides agree with TRBD1. This CDR3 has 17 residues. Germline CDR1 reads MNHEY; CDR2 reads SMNVEV (reference sequence). After removal of 6 bases from V and 5 bases from J, the junction contained 14 bases not matched to a gene. Written as DNA, the CDR3 is TGTGCCAGCAGCCTCGGACCCAGGGGGCGTCAAACCGGGGAGCTGTTTTTT. This codes for CASSLGPRGRQTGELFF.

This clone was seen a few times. This chain connects TRBV5-1 to TRBJ2-3, with 11 bases fitting TRBD1. CDR1 SGHRS and CDR2 YFSETQ come from the germline V gene. V was pared by 3 bases and J by 4 bases, with 1 base of the junction left unmatched. This CDR3 has 14 amino acids. The CDR3 sequence is CASSWGQGADTQYF. For the CDR3, the DNA is TGCGCCAGCAGCTGGGGACAGGGGGCAGATACGCAGTATTTT.

This clone appeared once. The chain employs TRBV7-3 and TRBJ1-1, with D possibly matching TRBD1 (6 bases). Trimming stripped 2 bases from V and 1 base from J, with 11 bases between. Germline V CDR1 and CDR2: SGHTA, FQGTGA. This CDR3 is built from 15 residues. This CDR3 reads CASSLWGLGNTEAFF. CDR3 DNA sequence: TGTGCCAGCAGCTTATGGGGGCTGGGGAACACTGAAGCTTTCTTT.

V usage is TRBV6-5 and J usage is TRBJ2-1; no clear D gene. V was shortened by 4 bases and J by 9 bases, with 7 bases between the two germline ends. CDR1 is MNHEY and CDR2 is SVGAGI in the germline V gene. This CDR3 contains 11 residues. CDR3 residues: CASSSRFEQFF. CDR3 coding DNA: TGTGCCAGCAGTTCCCGTTTTGAGCAGTTCTTC.

This clone was observed a few times. The rearrangement uses TRBV19 and TRBJ1-2; 11 bases are a match to TRBD1. Looked up from germline, CDR1 is LNHDA and CDR2 is SQIVND (reference sequence). V shed 6 bases and J 5 bases; nucleotides not matched to a gene: 8. The CDR3 sequence is 15 residues long. The CDR3 here is CASSLSGTGGYGYTF. CDR3 nucleotide sequence: TGTGCCAGTAGCTTAAGCGGGACAGGGGGTTATGGCTACACCTTC.

This clone has just one count. The chain carries TRBV27 and TRBJ2-1, with D unresolved. The V gene lost 7 bases and the J gene lost 0 bases, with 13 bases spanning the gap. Per germline, CDR1 MNHEY and CDR2 SMNVEV (reference sequence). This CDR3 is built from 15 residues. This chain's CDR3 is CASTPSGSSYNEQFF. DNA for the CDR3: TGTGCCAGCACCCCGTCCGGCAGCTCCTACAATGAGCAGTTCTTC.

This clone has only a few counts. The rearrangement links TRBV30 to TRBJ1-1; D remains ambiguous. The V end lost 2 bases, the J end lost 1 base, and 11 bases lay between the germline ends. The CDR3 extends over 14 amino acids. The V gene's germline CDR1 is GTSNPN and CDR2 SVGIG (reference sequence). The CDR3 nucleotides are TGTGCCTGGAGTCTAGGGCCTACGAACACTGAAGCTTTCTTT. It specifies CAWSLGPTNTEAFF.

The chain has TRBV6-1 and TRBJ2-2, with D unresolved. Trimming left V 2 bases short and J 4 bases short, with 8 bases between. The germline V gene has CDR1 MNHNS and CDR2 SASEGT. The CDR3 has 14 residues. CDR3 amino acids: CASSEIVTTGELFF. The CDR3 DNA is TGTGCCAGCAGTGAAATTGTCACCACCGGGGAGCTGTTTTTT.

The table lists this clone with a few counts. CDR3 bases: TGTGCCAGCAGCTTGGCGGGACTAGCGGGAGGGCGGGGATACAATGAGCAGTTCTTC. It codes for CASSLAGLAGGRGYNEQFF. The chain carries TRBV5-6 and TRBJ2-1; 16 nucleotides agree with TRBD2. With V trimmed by 0 bases and J by 4 bases, 7 bases remained unmatched. The CDR3 has 19 amino acids. Germline CDR1 SGHDT, CDR2 YYEEEE.

Remarks on this clone: The sample has other DNA sequences that encode this CDR3 too. The V and J genes are TRBV5-1 and TRBJ2-7; TRBD1 agrees at 11 bases. Germline V CDR1 and CDR2: SGHRS, YFSETQ. The CDR3 has 15 residues. V was clipped by 4 bases and J by 4 bases; unmatched bases: 7. This chain's CDR3 is CASSPAGTGGYEQYF. The CDR3 DNA reads as TGCGCCAGCAGCCCAGCCGGGACAGGGGGATACGAGCAGTACTTC.

The rearrangement links TRBV7-9 to TRBJ1-2; TRBD1 is a possible D gene (6 bases). The CDR3 has 16 amino acids. Germline CDR1 reads SEHNR; CDR2 reads FQNEAQ (reference sequence). Trimming took 4 bases from V and 1 from J, leaving 16 bases between them. Here the CDR3 DNA reads TGTGCCAGCAGCTACTTTGATCAGGGGATTAACTATGGCTACACCTTC. Translation: CASSYFDQGINYGYTF.